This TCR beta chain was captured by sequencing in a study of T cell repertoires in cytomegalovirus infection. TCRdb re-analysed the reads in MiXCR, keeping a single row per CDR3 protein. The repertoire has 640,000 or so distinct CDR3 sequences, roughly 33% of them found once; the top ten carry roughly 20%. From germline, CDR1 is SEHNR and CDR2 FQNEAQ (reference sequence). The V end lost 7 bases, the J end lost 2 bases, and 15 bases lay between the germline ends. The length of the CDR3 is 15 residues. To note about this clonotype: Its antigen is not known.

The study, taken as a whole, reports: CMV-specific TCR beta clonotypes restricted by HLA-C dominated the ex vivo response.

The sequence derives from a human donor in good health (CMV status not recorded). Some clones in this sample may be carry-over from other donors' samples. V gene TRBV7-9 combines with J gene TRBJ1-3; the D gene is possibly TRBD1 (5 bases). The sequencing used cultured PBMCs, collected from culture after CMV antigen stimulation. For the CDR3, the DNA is TGTGCCAGCACCGACGCACAGGCCCCTGGAAACACCATATATTTT. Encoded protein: CASTDAQAPGNTIYF.